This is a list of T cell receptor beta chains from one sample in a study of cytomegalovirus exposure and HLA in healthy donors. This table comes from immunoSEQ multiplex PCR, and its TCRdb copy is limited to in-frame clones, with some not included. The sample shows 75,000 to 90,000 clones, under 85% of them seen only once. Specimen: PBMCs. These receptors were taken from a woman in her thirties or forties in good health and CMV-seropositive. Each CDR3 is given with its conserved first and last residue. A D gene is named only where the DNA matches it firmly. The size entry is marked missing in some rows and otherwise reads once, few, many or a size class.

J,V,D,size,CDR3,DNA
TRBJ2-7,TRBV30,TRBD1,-,CAWNKGQGGEQYF,TGTGCCTGGAATAAGGGACAGGGTGGCGAGCAGTACTTC
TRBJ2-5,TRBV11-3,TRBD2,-,CASSSGGSETQYF,TGTGCCAGCTCAAGTGGCGGGAGTGAGACCCAGTACTTC
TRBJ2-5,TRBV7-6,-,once,CASSNPGDGETQYF,TGTGCCAGCAGCAACCCGGGGGATGGGGAGACCCAGTACTTC
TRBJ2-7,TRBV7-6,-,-,CASSLGAEEQYF,TGTGCCAGCAGCTTAGGCGCTGAAGAGCAGTACTTC
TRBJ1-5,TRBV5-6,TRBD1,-,CASSLDRDNQPQHF,TGTGCCAGCAGCTTAGACAGGGACAATCAGCCCCAGCATTTT
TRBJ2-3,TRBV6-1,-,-,CASSETIQTYTDTQYF,TGTGCCAGCAGTGAAACCATACAAACATACACAGATACGCAGTATTTT
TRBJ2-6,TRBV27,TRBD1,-,CASSSPTGGVSGANVLTF,TGTGCCAGCAGTTCGCCGACAGGGGGTGTATCTGGGGCCAACGTCCTGACTTTC
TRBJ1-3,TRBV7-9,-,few,CASSPVEWRFGNTIYF,TGTGCCAGCAGCCCAGTTGAATGGCGGTTTGGAAACACCATATATTTT
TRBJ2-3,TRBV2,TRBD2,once,CASMRLAKDTQYF,TGTGCCAGCATGAGACTAGCAAAAGATACGCAGTATTTT
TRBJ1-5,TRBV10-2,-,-,CASRGGGHQPQHF,TGCGCCAGCAGAGGGGGGGGCCATCAGCCCCAGCATTTT
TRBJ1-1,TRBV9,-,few,CASSSGGLNTEAFF,TGTGCCAGCAGCTCGGGGGGGCTGAACACTGAAGCTTTCTTT
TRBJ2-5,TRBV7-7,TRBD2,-,CASSGGVQETQYF,TGTGCCAGCAGCGGGGGGGTGCAAGAGACCCAGTACTTC
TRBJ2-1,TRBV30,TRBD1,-,CAWTRQGSSSYNEQFF,TGTGCCTGGACCCGACAGGGGTCTAGCTCCTACAATGAGCAGTTCTTC
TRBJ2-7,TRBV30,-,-,CAWAQGPPYEQYF,TGTGCCTGGGCACAGGGCCCCCCCTACGAGCAGTACTTC
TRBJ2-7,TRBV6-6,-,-,CASSPPTGQGEQYF,TGTGCCAGCAGCCCCCCCACAGGGCAGGGCGAGCAGTACTTC
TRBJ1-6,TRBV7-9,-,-,CASSLAASPLHF,TGTGCCAGCAGCTTAGCGGCTTCACCCCTCCACTTT
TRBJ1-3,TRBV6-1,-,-,CASSAYVSGNTIYF,TGTGCCAGCAGTGCCTACGTCTCTGGAAACACCATATATTTT
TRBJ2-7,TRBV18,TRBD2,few,CASSPTGPGLAAYEQYF,TGTGCCAGCTCACCGACGGGCCCCGGACTAGCGGCCTACGAGCAGTACTTC
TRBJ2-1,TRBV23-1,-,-,CASSRPAREMVHEQFF,TGCGCCAGCAGTCGTCCCGCGCGTGAGATGGTGCATGAGCAGTTCTTC
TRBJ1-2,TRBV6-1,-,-,CASSDVGDFINYGYTF,TGTGCCAGCAGTGACGTAGGAGATTTCATTAACTATGGCTACACCTTC
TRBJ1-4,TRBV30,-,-,CAWSMSRELRNEKLFF,TGTGCCTGGAGTATGTCGCGAGAGCTTCGTAATGAAAAACTGTTTTTT
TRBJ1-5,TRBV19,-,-,CASRDLGGGDQPQHF,TGTGCCAGTAGGGATTTAGGGGGTGGGGATCAGCCCCAGCATTTT
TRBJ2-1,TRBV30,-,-,CAWSNQGGYNEQFF,TGTGCCTGGAGTAACCAGGGGGGCTACAATGAGCAGTTCTTC
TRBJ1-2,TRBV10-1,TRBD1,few,CASSESKGTGGKNTLLHTF,TGCGCCAGCAGTGAGTCGAAAGGGACAGGGGGTAAAAACACCCTTCTTCACACCTTC
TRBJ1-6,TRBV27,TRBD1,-,CASSSSTGGQSPLHF,TGTGCCAGCAGTTCCTCGACAGGGGGCCAATCACCCCTCCACTTT
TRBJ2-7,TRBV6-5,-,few,CASSYSGGAEQYF,TGTGCCAGCAGTTACTCGGGGGGGGCCGAGCAGTACTTC
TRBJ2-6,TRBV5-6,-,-,CASSLAGPGANVLTF,TGTGCCAGCAGCTTGGCAGGGCCTGGGGCCAACGTCCTGACTTTC
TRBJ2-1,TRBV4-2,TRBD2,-,CASSQEARERNEQFF,TGTGCCAGCAGCCAAGAAGCGCGGGAGAGAAATGAGCAGTTCTTC
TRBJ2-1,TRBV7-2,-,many,CASSLERSSYNEQFF,TGTGCCAGCAGCTTAGAACGGAGCTCCTACAATGAGCAGTTCTTC
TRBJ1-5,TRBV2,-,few,CASNAGESNQPQHF,TGTGCCAGCAACGCAGGGGAGTCCAATCAGCCCCAGCATTTT
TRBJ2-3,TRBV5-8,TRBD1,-,CASSFGTGSTDTQYF,TGTGCCAGCAGTTTTGGGACAGGGAGCACAGATACGCAGTATTTT
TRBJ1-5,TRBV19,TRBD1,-,CASSTDRVRQPQHF,TGTGCCAGTAGTACAGACAGGGTTAGGCAGCCCCAGCATTTT
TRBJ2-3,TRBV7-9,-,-,CASSLGQGDWTDTQYF,TGTGCCAGCAGCTTAGGGCAGGGGGACTGGACAGATACGCAGTATTTT
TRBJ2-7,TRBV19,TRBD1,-,CASSFRDSRSYEQYF,TGTGCCAGTAGTTTCCGGGACAGCCGCTCCTACGAGCAGTACTTC
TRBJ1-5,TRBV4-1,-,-,CASSQETAGMNQPQHF,TGCGCCAGCAGCCAAGAAACGGCAGGGATGAATCAGCCCCAGCATTTT